The 6 T cell receptor beta chains given below trace back to one sample, sequenced in a study of shared clonotypes between healthy human individuals. This table comes from immunoSEQ multiplex PCR, and its TCRdb copy is limited to in-frame clones, with some not included. The sample holds over 950,000 clones; 77% are singletons and the top ten take almost 0.9%. The sequenced sample was memory CD4+ T cells from PBMCs. The sample's subset: CD45RA-negative fraction. These receptors were taken from a young man in good health. Some clones in this sample may be carry-over from other donors' samples.

This clone turned up a few times. The chain employs TRBV21-1 and TRBJ1-2. TRBV21-1 is a pseudogene. The CDR3 extends over 9 amino acids. Here the CDR3 DNA reads TGTGCCAGCAGCGACGGGCCCTTCTTC. Translating gives CASSDGPFF.

The chain is built from TRBV5-5 and TRBJ2-3; D is uncertain. Trimming stripped 0 bases from V and 6 bases from J, with 11 bases between. The CDR3 is made up of 14 amino acids. Germline V gene sequence: CDR1 SGHKS, CDR2 YYEKEE (reference sequence). CDR3 nucleotide sequence: TGTGCCAGCAGCTTGGTGTTCTTCACGGATACGCAGTATTTT. This sequence encodes CASSLVFFTDTQYF.

The J gene is TRBJ2-3, the V gene TRBV9; D tentatively fits TRBD1 or TRBD2 (5 bases each). Trimming stripped 4 bases from V and 1 base from J, with 7 bases between. From germline, CDR1 is SGDLS and CDR2 YYNGEE. The CDR3 consists of 13 residues. CDR3 loop: CASSRDGTDTQYF. CDR3 DNA sequence: TGTGCCAGCAGCCGGGACGGCACAGATACGCAGTATTTT.

V and J are TRBV28 and TRBJ1-1; TRBD1 might be the D (6 bases). Germline-derived CDR1 and CDR2 are MDHEN and SYDVKM. V dropped 8 bases and J dropped 4 bases, with 20 bases sitting between them. The CDR3 has 15 amino acids. CDR3 sequence (DNA): TGTGCCAGCTGTAGGAGACAGGCGGGGGGCACTGAAGCTTTCTTT. It yields the protein CASCRRQAGGTEAFF.

V is TRBV10-3 and J is TRBJ2-7; D gene unclear. Germline V gene sequence: CDR1 ENHRY, CDR2 SYGVKD. This CDR3 is built from 14 residues. V was shortened by 3 bases and J by 0 bases, with 9 bases between the two germline ends. CDR3 amino acids: CAISELSSSYEQYF. CDR3 sequence (DNA): TGTGCCATCAGTGAACTCTCTAGCTCCTACGAGCAGTACTTC.

The chain carries TRBV28 and TRBJ2-7, with D possibly matching TRBD2 (6 bases). Germline CDR1 is MDHEN and CDR2 is SYDVKM. V lost 6 bases to trimming and J lost 0 bases, with 21 bases between them. The CDR3 is made up of 17 amino acids. The CDR3 loop reads CASRVPVGTGSSYEQYF. In nucleotides, the CDR3 is TGTGCCAGCAGGGTCCCCGTCGGGACTGGGAGCTCCTACGAGCAGTACTTC. Full variable domain (remainder filled in from reference TRBV28 and TRBJ2-7): DVKVTQSSRYLVKRTGEKVFLECVQDMDHENMFWYRQDPGLGLRLIYFSYDVKMKEKGDIPEGYSVSREKKERFSLILESASTNQTSMYLCASRVPVGTGSSYEQYFGPGTRLTVT.